The 30 T cell receptor beta chains below all came from one sample that was sequenced in a study of blood T cell repertoires in COVID-19. Measured with immunoSEQ multiplex PCR; TCRdb has only the in-frame clones, and not every one. The table records about 60,000 clones, roughly 90% of them present only once. Sequencing input: peripheral blood. Receptor source: a woman aged 60-70 years with active COVID-19.

The rearrangement uses TRBV5-1 and TRBJ1-2; possible D gene TRBD1, 5 bases. The V end lost 5 bases, the J end lost 4 bases, and 15 bases lay between the germline ends. The V gene's germline CDR1 is SGHRS and CDR2 YFSETQ. CDR3 length: 14 residues. The CDR3 DNA sequence: TGCGCCAGCAGTTCAGGTGGGACTGTCTATGGCTACACCTTC. Translation gives CASSSGGTVYGYTF.

V is TRBV12-3 or TRBV12-4 and J is TRBJ2-1, with TRBD2 matching over 7 bases. The CDR3 sequence is 10 residues long. V shed 6 bases and J 13 bases; nucleotides not matched to a gene: 3. CDR3 residues: CASSRDYQFF. CDR3 sequence (DNA): TGTGCCAGCAGCCGGGACTATCAGTTCTTC.

This sequence joins TRBV10-2 and TRBJ2-1; tentative D call: TRBD2 (5 bases). This CDR3 has 16 amino acids. Germline values: CDR1 WSHSY, CDR2 SAAADI. The V and J ends lost 2 bases and 2 bases respectively, with 13 bases between them. The CDR3 region is CASSEGAAPPYNEQFF. The DNA of the CDR3 is TGCGCCAGCAGTGAGGGAGCGGCCCCCCCCTACAATGAGCAGTTCTTC.

The rearrangement joins TRBV4-1 to TRBJ2-5; D remains ambiguous. Germline V lookup: CDR1 MGHRA, CDR2 YSYEKL. The ends were cut back, 5 bases at V and 5 bases at J, with 24 bases in the middle. The CDR3 is 17 amino acids. This CDR3 reads CASSRKTAVGAGETQYF. The CDR3 bases are TGCGCCAGCAGCAGAAAAACCGCGGTCGGCGCTGGGGAGACCCAGTACTTC.

This chain connects TRBV15 to TRBJ1-2; 8 bases map to TRBD1. CDR1 and CDR2 (germline): LNHNV, YYDKDF (reference sequence). The CDR3 is made up of 15 amino acids. V lost 4 bases and J lost 4; bases outside the gene matches: 8. CDR3 DNA sequence: TGTGCCACCAGCAACCCCAGGGGGCGCACCTATGGCTACACCTTC. Its protein is CATSNPRGRTYGYTF.

This clone has only a few counts. The gene calls are TRBV6-2 or TRBV6-3 and TRBJ1-6; TRBD1 aligns across 8 bases. The germline V gene encodes CDR1 MNHEY and CDR2 SVGEGT. The CDR3 spans 15 residues. After removal of 6 bases from V and 11 bases from J, the junction contained 12 bases not matched to a gene. The CDR3: CASSRSDRGLAPLHF. The DNA of the CDR3 is TGTGCCAGCAGCCGCTCTGACAGGGGCCTGGCACCCCTCCACTTT.

This clone has a handful of counts. The V and J genes are TRBV5-4 and TRBJ2-2; 8 positions match TRBD2. J was trimmed by 7 bases and V by 4 bases; bases with no gene match: 0. The CDR3 is 12 residues long. Germline CDR1 and CDR2: SGHNT and YYREEE (reference sequence). CDR3: CASSRGGGELFF. The DNA of the CDR3 is TGTGCCAGCAGCCGGGGGGGCGGGGAGCTGTTTTTT.

The chain carries TRBV6-1 and TRBJ1-2, with D tentatively TRBD1 (5 bases). Germline V gene sequence: CDR1 MNHNS, CDR2 SASEGT. The CDR3 spans 14 residues. Trimming took off 4 bases at V and 3 bases at J, with 12 bases between the two ends. Here the CDR3 reads CASSGAGRDYGYTF. DNA for the CDR3: TGTGCCAGCAGTGGGGCCGGCAGGGACTATGGCTACACCTTC.

The chain couples TRBV6-5 to TRBJ1-2; D is possibly TRBD1 (6 bases). CDR1 and CDR2 from the germline V gene are MNHEY and SVGAGI. The length of the CDR3 is 14 residues. Deletions cut 4 bases from V and 4 bases from J, with 13 bases between. CDR3 nucleotide sequence: TGTGCCAGCAGTTCTTGGACAGTCCCCTATGGCTACACCTTC. This codes for CASSSWTVPYGYTF.

The chain has TRBV7-8 and TRBJ2-7, with 10 bases aligning to TRBD1. This CDR3 contains 18 residues. Trimming at V came to 1 base and at J to 1 base, leaving 10 bases not matched to a gene. The germline V gene encodes CDR1 SGHVS and CDR2 FQNEAQ. DNA of the CDR3: TGTGCCAGCAGCTTAGGTCCAGCTGGACAGGGGGGTTCCTACGAGCAGTACTTC. Its protein is CASSLGPAGQGGSYEQYF.

This chain joins TRBV2 and TRBJ2-7, with TRBD2 as a possible D gene (5 bases). V was clipped by 10 bases and J by 5 bases, with 21 bases between them. Germline assignment: CDR1 SNHLY and CDR2 FYNNEI. CDR3 length equals 14 residues. The CDR3 region is CATNPGTSRNEQYF. CDR3 coding DNA: TGTGCCACCAACCCGGGCACTAGTCGCAACGAGCAGTACTTC.

This sequence joins TRBV3-1 (or the pseudogene TRBV3-2) and TRBJ1-1; D remains unclear. The CDR3 length is 15 residues. Trimming cost V 4 bases and J 0 bases, with 12 bases left between them. The germline V gene encodes CDR1 LGHDT and CDR2 YNNKEL (reference sequence). For the CDR3, the DNA is TGTGCCAGCAGCCGAGAGACGCGGTTGAACACTGAAGCTTTCTTT. Translation: CASSRETRLNTEAFF.

The J gene is TRBJ2-5, the V gene TRBV10-1; tentatively, D is TRBD1 (5 bases). The germline V gene encodes CDR1 WNHNN and CDR2 SYGVQD (reference sequence). CDR3 length: 14 residues. Trimming took off 0 bases at V and 2 bases at J, with 7 bases between the two ends. The CDR3 DNA is TGCGCCAGCAGTGAGTCCCCAGGGCAAGAGACCCAGTACTTC. Translating gives CASSESPGQETQYF.

V and J are TRBV6-5 and TRBJ2-7; D is unclear. The CDR3 has 15 amino acids. From germline, CDR1 is MNHEY and CDR2 SVGAGI. With 9 bases removed from V and 3 bases from J, the gap between germline ends came to 21 bases. This chain's CDR3 is CARPLSLRRGYEQYF. CDR3 nucleotides: TGTGCCAGGCCCCTATCACTGAGGCGCGGCTACGAGCAGTACTTC.

The V gene is TRBV5-5, the J gene TRBJ2-7; D may be TRBD1 (5 bases). The germline V and J ends were trimmed by 0 bases and 0 bases, with 10 bases remaining between them. The CDR3 spans 15 residues. The germline V gene has CDR1 SGHKS and CDR2 YYEKEE (reference sequence). Here the CDR3 reads CASSLASTVSYEQYF. The CDR3 DNA reads as TGTGCCAGCAGCTTGGCTTCGACAGTCTCCTACGAGCAGTACTTC.

The rearrangement links TRBV6-5 to TRBJ1-2, with TRBD1 matching 8 bases. J was trimmed by 11 bases and V by 10 bases; bases with no gene match: 15. The CDR3 has 13 amino acids. Looked up from germline, CDR1 is MNHEY and CDR2 is SVGAGI. The CDR3 here is CATVQGTGRLYTF. CDR3 nucleotide sequence: TGTGCCACCGTCCAGGGGACAGGCAGGTTGTACACCTTC.

The rearrangement uses TRBV5-6 and TRBJ1-6; the D is unclear. This CDR3 has 15 amino acids. Germline lookup yields CDR1 SGHDT and CDR2 YYEEEE. V dropped 2 bases and J dropped 1 base, with 7 bases sitting between them. The CDR3 DNA reads TGTGCCAGCAGCTTTGGCCGTTCCTATAATTCACCCCTCCACTTT. Translated: CASSFGRSYNSPLHF.

The rearrangement uses TRBV6-5 and TRBJ2-7; 10 bases match TRBD2. Germline CDR1 is MNHEY and CDR2 is SVGAGI. Trimming removed 2 bases from V and 7 bases from J; junction bases left unmatched: 8. The CDR3 length is 15 residues. Here the CDR3 reads CASSYRTSGILEQYF. The DNA of the CDR3 is TGTGCCAGCAGTTACCGGACTAGCGGCATCCTGGAGCAGTACTTC.

The chain joins TRBV2 to TRBJ2-5; 7 nucleotides line up with TRBD1. V shed 4 bases and J 2 bases; nucleotides not matched to a gene: 4. The germline gives CDR1 SNHLY, CDR2 FYNNEI. CDR3 size: 14 residues. The DNA for the CDR3 is TGTGCCAGCAGTGGACAGGGCTTACAAGAGACCCAGTACTTC. Translated, it gives CASSGQGLQETQYF.

The chain recombines TRBV5-1 with TRBJ2-5; 8 nucleotides align to TRBD1. CDR1 and CDR2 (germline): SGHRS, YFSETQ. With V trimmed by 0 bases and J by 2 bases, 12 bases remained unmatched. The CDR3 extends over 18 amino acids. CDR3 sequence: CASSLGARGRLGQETQYF. In nucleotides, the CDR3 is TGCGCCAGCAGCTTGGGGGCCAGGGGGCGCTTGGGGCAAGAGACCCAGTACTTC.

The chain couples TRBV18 to TRBJ2-4; 9 nucleotides line up with TRBD1. CDR1 is KGHSH and CDR2 is LQKENI in the germline V gene. After removal of 6 bases from V and 7 bases from J, the junction contained 13 bases not matched to a gene. The CDR3 sequence is 16 residues long. As DNA, the CDR3 is TGTGCCAGCTCTCCCCTTCCCGGGACAGGGTCGAACATTCAGTACTTC. This sequence encodes CASSPLPGTGSNIQYF.

The V gene is TRBV10-2, the J gene TRBJ2-5, with D perhaps TRBD1 (6 bases). The CDR3 covers 15 residues. Germline V gene lookup returns CDR1 WSHSY and CDR2 SAAADI. The germline V and J ends were trimmed by 2 bases and 5 bases, with 15 bases remaining between them. The CDR3 region is CASSEPAVRGETQYF. CDR3 sequence (DNA): TGCGCCAGCAGTGAGCCAGCCGTCAGGGGTGAGACCCAGTACTTC.

The rearrangement joins TRBV18 to TRBJ2-3, with a weak D call TRBD2 (5 bases). The V gene's germline CDR1 is KGHSH and CDR2 LQKENI. The CDR3 contains 14 residues. The V end was cut by 3 bases, the J end by 5 bases, with 12 bases between. CDR3 sequence: CASSPSDLRDTQYF. DNA for the CDR3: TGTGCCAGCTCACCCTCGGACTTGAGAGATACGCAGTATTTT. The whole variable domain, remainder taken from reference TRBV18 and TRBJ2-3, is NAGVMQNPRHLVRRRGQEARLRCSPMKGHSHVYWYRQLPEEGLKFMVYLQKENIIDESGMPKERFSAEFPKEGPSILRIQQVVRGDSAAYFCASSPSDLRDTQYFGPGTRLTVL.

V is TRBV7-8 and J is TRBJ2-3, with a tentative D call TRBD2 (6 bases). Between the trimmed V and J ends, which lost 4 bases and 1 base, there was a span of 12 bases. Looked up from germline, CDR1 is SGHVS and CDR2 is FQNEAQ. This CDR3 is built from 15 residues. The CDR3 nucleotides read TGTGCCAGCAGCTCCCGGGACTCAGGCACAGATACGCAGTATTTT. Amino acids: CASSSRDSGTDTQYF.

The V and J genes are TRBV7-3 and TRBJ2-1; 10 positions match TRBD2. Germline V gene lookup returns CDR1 SGHTA and CDR2 FQGTGA. The CDR3 sequence is 15 residues long. V gave up 3 bases and J gave up 12 bases; unmatched junction bases: 11. The DNA of the CDR3 is TGTGCCAGCAGCTTGACTGGGCTAGCGGGGGAAGTGCAGTTCTTC. This codes for CASSLTGLAGEVQFF.

The rearrangement links TRBV12-5 to TRBJ2-3; 9 bases are shared with TRBD1. Germline lookup yields CDR1 LGHNT and CDR2 FRNRAP. Losses at the gene ends were 7 bases for V and 5 bases for J; bases not matched to a gene: 7. This CDR3 spans 14 amino acids. The CDR3 DNA is TGTGCTAGTGCTTCCGGGACAGGGAAAGATACGCAGTATTTT. Its protein is CASASGTGKDTQYF. Full variable domain (outside the CDR3, taken from reference TRBV12-5 and TRBJ2-3): DARVTQTPRHKVTEMGQEVTMRCQPILGHNTVFWYRQTMMQGLELLAYFRNRAPLDDSGMPKDRFSAEMPDATLATLKIQPSEPRDSAVYFCASASGTGKDTQYFGPGTRLTVL.

This chain links TRBV7-9 with TRBJ2-3; TRBD2 agrees at 8 bases. Germline V gene lookup returns CDR1 SEHNR and CDR2 FQNEAQ (reference sequence). J was trimmed by 1 base and V by 5 bases; bases with no gene match: 11. This CDR3 is built from 17 residues. The CDR3 here is CASSVLIRRGGTDTQYF. In DNA, the CDR3 is TGTGCCAGCAGCGTACTGATCCGGCGGGGGGGCACAGATACGCAGTATTTT.

This clone is a singleton in its sample. The chain is built from TRBV2 and TRBJ1-2; a weak D match, TRBD1 (6 bases). The CDR3 is 15 residues long. Germline values: CDR1 SNHLY, CDR2 FYNNEI. V lost 4 bases to trimming and J lost 4 bases, with 16 bases between them. The CDR3 region has the DNA TGTGCCAGCAGTGGCAACAGGGCGCTCGGCTATGGCTACACCTTC. Its translation is CASSGNRALGYGYTF. Complete variable domain (other parts from reference TRBV2 and TRBJ1-2): EPEVTQTPSHQVTQMGQEVILRCVPISNHLYFYWYRQILGQKVEFLVSFYNNEISEKSEIFDDQFSVERPDGSNFTLKIRSTKLEDSAMYFCASSGNRALGYGYTFGSGTRLTVV.

The chain carries TRBV12-5 and TRBJ2-5; D possibly corresponds to TRBD2 (6 bases). The germline gives CDR1 LGHNT, CDR2 FRNRAP. The CDR3 spans 13 residues. V was trimmed by 8 bases and J by 5 bases, leaving 15 bases between them. The CDR3 here is CASSSGVLETQYF. The CDR3 DNA reads TGTGCTAGTAGCTCGGGGGTGTTGGAGACCCAGTACTTC.

The rearrangement joins TRBV18 to TRBJ1-1; TRBD1 agrees at 7 bases. The CDR3 spans 16 residues. V lost 6 bases and J lost 6; bases outside the gene matches: 16. Per the germline V gene, CDR1 is KGHSH and CDR2 is LQKENI. CDR3 sequence (DNA): TGTGCCAGCTCTCGAGGGCAGTGGGTTACAGGGGCTGAAGCTTTCTTT. This encodes CASSRGQWVTGAEAFF.